This T cell receptor beta chain is from a study of shared clonotypes between healthy human individuals. CD45RO-negative CD8 cells positively selected for CCR7 made up the naive population, which excluded terminally differentiated effector memory CD45RA+ cells. In regard to this clone: Antigen unknown.

This table comes from immunoSEQ multiplex PCR, and its TCRdb copy is limited to in-frame clones, with some not included. In the table there are some 2,000,000 clones, about 95% of which are singletons. Study findings and constraints: Sampling used blood alone; tissue repertoires probably differ.

Germline-derived CDR1 and CDR2 are LNHNV and YYDKDF (reference sequence). The V end was cut by 5 bases, the J end by 5 bases, with 13 bases between. The CDR3 spans 14 residues. This chain links TRBV15 with TRBJ2-1; the D is unclear. This sequence was found in a man younger than 35 in good health. The specimen was naive CD8+ T cells sorted from blood. CDR3 in amino acids: CATSVGRVHNEQFF. The CDR3 nucleotides are TGTGCCACCAGCGTAGGACGGGTACACAATGAGCAGTTCTTC.